This TCR beta chain came from a study of blood T cell repertoires in COVID-19. For the study at large: Acute-phase and convalescent COVID-19 samples originated in the United States, Italy and Spain. Sources were T cells, B-cell-depleted T cells, or PBMCs; the material itself was cDNA or gDNA.

Germline CDR1 MNHEY, CDR2 SVGAGI. Losses at the gene ends were 4 bases for V and 6 bases for J; bases not matched to a gene: 12. This CDR3 is built from 16 residues. The authors' processing: Counts of nucleated cells, estimated from reference gene primer amplification, were obtained. Some clones are missing from TCRdb's copy, which holds only in-frame ones; the method was immunoSEQ multiplex PCR. V and J calls and clone size are copied from that table; D and trimming were computed from the DNA. The sample includes about 69,000 clones, 65% to 85% of them seen just once. Specimen: peripheral blood. The TCR comes from a man between 60 and 75 years old with acute or convalescent COVID-19. The chain combines TRBV6-5 with TRBJ2-3, with 8 bases that match TRBD2. The CDR3 is CASSSTGTRLWDTQYF. CDR3 DNA: TGTGCCAGCAGTTCAACAGGGACTAGGCTATGGGATACGCAGTATTTT.